The clone carrying this T cell receptor (beta chain) has more than one count but fewer than ten. Its antigen is undetermined. One entry per CDR3 protein, called by TCRdb with MiXCR from the 5' RACE reads. Of roughly 8,100 distinct CDR3 sequences listed, 8.2% are singletons. The sample comes from a study of CD8 T cells in ankylosing spondylitis. The germline CDR1 and CDR2 sequences are SGDLS and YYNGEE. This CDR3 has 13 residues. V shed 1 base and J shed 2 bases, with 5 bases lying between them. Study findings and constraints: It appeared that ankylosing spondylitis blood was characterized by a TCR beta motif of fewer than 10 highly homologous variants.

The rearrangement joins TRBV9 to TRBJ2-3; D remains unclear. This sequence was found in a male donor with ankylosing spondylitis or in good health (not recorded which). Sequenced input: blood, either unsorted or a sorted T cell fraction (not recorded which). As DNA, the CDR3 is TGTGCCAGCAGCGTAATAACCACAGATACGCAGTATTTT. The encoded protein is CASSVITTDTQYF.